This is a list of T cell receptor beta chains from one sample in a study of CXCR3-negative and CXCR3-positive naive CD8 T cells. TCRdb reanalyzed the 5' RACE reads, giving one entry per CDR3 protein sequence and no DNA. The sample holds tens of thousands of distinct CDR3 sequences. The sequenced sample was naive CXCR3- CD8+ T cells from blood. These receptors were collected from a human donor in good health. Some clones in this sample may be carry-over from other donors' samples. Each CDR3 is given with its conserved first and last residue. Each record gives: V gene, J gene, CDR3 protein.

>TRBV29-1|TRBJ2-1
CSVIGQGTLADEQFF
>TRBV7-2|TRBJ2-7
CASSLGPWDSPREQYF
>TRBV29-1|TRBJ2-7
CSVVDGVSYEQYF
>TRBV20-1|TRBJ1-2
CSASGGGGYTF
>TRBV4-1|TRBJ2-1
CASSDISGSSYNEQFF
>TRBV18|TRBJ1-2
CASSPLETFDYTF
>TRBV7-9|TRBJ2-2
CASSLERRNTGELFF
>TRBV13|TRBJ2-7
CASSSGLAYEQYF
>TRBV6-1|TRBJ2-1
CASSERPHEQFF
>TRBV29-1|TRBJ2-5
CSVEGREDTQYF
>TRBV5-1|TRBJ2-1
CASSLSGSVNEQFF
>TRBV29-1|TRBJ2-7
CSVEVLSTSTEQYF
>TRBV29-1|TRBJ1-2
CSALPPGTERGYTF
>TRBV28|TRBJ2-7
CASSFGGQSSYEQYF
>TRBV7-3|TRBJ2-1
CASSLAGSYNEQFF
>TRBV6-4|TRBJ1-4
CASTGTASSNEKLFF
>TRBV7-2|TRBJ2-1
CASSLTPPPAGPPYNEQFF
>TRBV6-5|TRBJ2-2
CASSYSSGTANTGELFF
>TRBV28|TRBJ1-3
CASSSPTGTGNTIYF
>TRBV10-3|TRBJ1-2
CAISEGRQNGYTF
>TRBV10-1|TRBJ1-6
CASKREACNSPLHF
>TRBV28|TRBJ2-7
CASSFGQGEYEQYF
>TRBV20-1|TRBJ2-7
CSAYSRTSGRWEQYF
>TRBV27|TRBJ2-3
CASSLFAGVATDTQYF
>TRBV4-3|TRBJ2-7
CASSRTSGPSYEQYF
>TRBV4-1|TRBJ2-1
CASSHGLAGGGEQFF
>TRBV14|TRBJ2-7
CASSLPGTGSYEQYF
>TRBV5-4|TRBJ2-5
CASSSRGTSGPETQYF
>TRBV28|TRBJ2-1
CASSLQDRVYNEQFF
>TRBV28|TRBJ1-1
CASSLEGASTEAFF
>TRBV29-1|TRBJ2-1
CSVYGLAGSDEQFF
>TRBV6-6|TRBJ1-2
CASDPASGYGYTF
>TRBV7-2|TRBJ1-1
CASSLVQGAESFF
>TRBV7-7|TRBJ2-2
CASASPSTGELFF
>TRBV9|TRBJ2-7
CASSVRIDYEQYF
>TRBV9|TRBJ2-1
CASSASPSGAGVVNEQFF
>TRBV3-1|TRBJ1-2
CASSPVVGGGDYGYTF
>TRBV20-1|TRBJ1-2
CSAPEGLGSYYGYTF
>TRBV19|TRBJ1-1
CASTAELPGTEAFF
>TRBV18|TRBJ1-4
CASSPAGQETTNEKLFF
>TRBV29-1|TRBJ1-2
CSVSPSGGLGYTF
>TRBV29-1|TRBJ2-7
CSVRLGMVYEQYF
>TRBV10-2|TRBJ2-2
CASSDDTGELFF
>TRBV7-3|TRBJ1-1
CASSLGGGSPEAFF
>TRBV29-1|TRBJ2-2
CSVTIYPGGFEAGELFF
>TRBV6-6|TRBJ2-7
CASSFLAGRDEQYF
>TRBV6-2/TRBV6-3|TRBJ1-5
CATERDPENQPQHF
>TRBV29-1|TRBJ2-7
CSVDGLAGDTYEQYF
>TRBV7-9|TRBJ2-7
CASSSTQQGLEQYF
>TRBV20-1|TRBJ1-2
CSATALVAGPSYGYTF
>TRBV29-1|TRBJ2-6
CSVFQVSSGANVLTF
>TRBV12-3/TRBV12-4|TRBJ2-5
CASSYGDRDFQETQYF
>TRBV5-1|TRBJ2-1
CASSSSQRSLSGRAYEQFF
>TRBV7-9|TRBJ1-3
CASSDRDSSGNTIYF
>TRBV6-5|TRBJ1-2
CASSSGPGEFGYTF